Listed below are T cell receptor beta chains from one sample, sequenced in a study of T cell responses to AZD1222 COVID-19 vaccine. The data were produced by immunoSEQ multiplex PCR, yet TCRdb's version contains in-frame clones alone and is incomplete. The sample contains about 130,000 clones, 88% of which appear only once. The specimen was peripheral blood, collected on day 0 of MenACWY control vaccination. The receptors stem from an adult in good health. Both conserved end residues are part of each CDR3. D genes are given only for firm matches. Not all rows give a size; the values are once, few, many and, for expanded clones, a class.

TRBJ1-2 NA NA TRBV5-1 TGCGCCAGCAGCACGGGACATTATGGCTACACCTTC CASSTGHYGYTF
TRBJ1-1 NA once TRBV28 TGTGCCAGCAGTTTAGCGGACAGAGACCTTGAAGCTTTCTTT CASSLADRDLEAFF
TRBJ1-5 NA NA TRBV11-2 TGTGCCAGCAGCTTAGGAGGGGCTAGCAATCAGCCCCAGCATTTT CASSLGGASNQPQHF
TRBJ2-7 NA NA TRBV15 TGTGCCACCAGCAGAGATCTCAGGGCAGCTCTCGAGCAGTACTTC CATSRDLRAALEQYF
TRBJ2-7 NA few TRBV21-1 TGTGCCAGCAGCAAACGGACTAGCGGAAGGTTCTACGAGCAGTACTTC CASSKRTSGRFYEQYF
TRBJ1-2 TRBD1 NA TRBV24-1 TGTGCCACCAGTGACGCACCGACAGGGGGGGAGAATGGCTACACCTTC CATSDAPTGGENGYTF
TRBJ1-4 NA NA TRBV28 TGTGCCAGCAGTTTATATGGGGGGACGGGTGAAAAACTGTTTTTT CASSLYGGTGEKLFF
TRBJ1-4 TRBD1 NA TRBV2 TGTGCCAGCAAGACGGGACAGGGGAATGAAAAACTGTTTTTT CASKTGQGNEKLFF
TRBJ2-5 NA NA TRBV15 TGTGCCACCAGCGGAAGAACAGGGGGGGAAGAGACCCAGTACTTC CATSGRTGGEETQYF
TRBJ2-1 TRBD1 NA TRBV5-1 TGCGCCAGCAGCGACCAGCCACAGGGGGCGTTACTAAATGAGCAGTTCTTC CASSDQPQGALLNEQFF
TRBJ2-1 TRBD1 NA TRBV9 TGTGCCAGCAGCGTAGCGAAGACAGGGACCTACAATGAGCAGTTCTTC CASSVAKTGTYNEQFF
TRBJ2-3 NA NA TRBV11-3 TGTGCCAGCAGCTTAGAAGGGATAGTGACAGATACGCAGTATTTT CASSLEGIVTDTQYF
TRBJ1-2 TRBD1 NA TRBV3-1/TRBV3-2 TGTGCCAGCAGCCAAGAGGGTTGGGACAGGGGGCATAACTATGGCTACACCTTC CASSQEGWDRGHNYGYTF
TRBJ1-1 NA NA TRBV6-1 TGTGCCAGCAGTGAAGCCCGCAAGAACACTGAAGCTTTCTTT CASSEARKNTEAFF
TRBJ1-3 NA once TRBV6-5 TGTGCGGGCGGTATCTCTGGAAACACCATATATTTT CAGGISGNTIYF
TRBJ2-7 TRBD1 NA TRBV19 TGTGCCAGTAGAAAGAGGGGACAGGGCTACGAGCAGTACTTC CASRKRGQGYEQYF
TRBJ1-2 NA few TRBV5-4 TGTGCCAGCAGCGGCGTAGGGAGAAACTATGGCTACACCTTC CASSGVGRNYGYTF
TRBJ1-6 NA NA TRBV4-1 TGCGCCAGCAGCCCGTCGAGGGCTGAAAATTCACCCCTCCACTTT CASSPSRAENSPLHF
TRBJ2-1 NA NA TRBV5-6 TGTGCCAGCAATATAAGGGTTCTTCCCCCAGGCAATGAGCAGTTCTTC CASNIRVLPPGNEQFF
TRBJ2-1 TRBD1 NA TRBV29-1 TGCAGCGGGGACAGCTACAATGAGCAGTTCTTC CSGDSYNEQFF
TRBJ2-3 TRBD2 NA TRBV2 TGTGCCAGCAGGGAGGGGACTAGAACAGATACGCAGTATTTT CASREGTRTDTQYF
TRBJ1-2 TRBD1 NA TRBV6-5 TGTGCCTGCGGGACAGCATATGGCTACACCTTC CACGTAYGYTF
TRBJ2-7 TRBD1 NA TRBV5-1 TGCGCCAGCAGCTTTCCGGGACAGGGACTCTCCGAGCAGTACTTC CASSFPGQGLSEQYF
TRBJ2-1 TRBD2 NA TRBV19 TGTGCCAGTAGTATTAGCGGGATCTCCTACAATGAGCAGTTCTTC CASSISGISYNEQFF
TRBJ1-3 TRBD1 NA TRBV27 TGTGCCAGCAGTCCGACCGCCGACAGGGGATATGGAAACACCATATATTTT CASSPTADRGYGNTIYF
TRBJ2-7 NA NA TRBV19 TGTGCCAGTAGTGGGGGACCGCCTGATTACGAGCAGTACTTC CASSGGPPDYEQYF
TRBJ2-2 NA NA TRBV4-2 TGTGCCAGCAGCCAACCGATCGGCTTGAACACCGGGGAGCTGTTTTTT CASSQPIGLNTGELFF
TRBJ2-4 NA NA TRBV18 TGTGCCAGCTCACCAGGACGGATACTAGCCAAAAACATTCAGTACTTC CASSPGRILAKNIQYF
TRBJ2-7 NA NA TRBV28 TGTGCCAGCGGTCCTGTACAACCCTACGAGCAGTACTTC CASGPVQPYEQYF
TRBJ2-7 NA NA TRBV11-3 TGTGCCAGCAGCCACGGGGGACGGACACCCTACGAGCAGTACTTC CASSHGGRTPYEQYF
TRBJ1-4 TRBD1 NA TRBV19 TGTGCCAGTAGTATCCTCGGGACAGGGAGTGAAAAACTGTTTTTT CASSILGTGSEKLFF
TRBJ1-2 NA few TRBV18 TGTGCCAGCTCACCACGGGTAGGGGTTGATGGCTACACCTTC CASSPRVGVDGYTF
TRBJ2-2 TRBD1 once TRBV24-1 TGTGCCACCAGTGATTGGGGACAGGGGGCCGGCGGGGAGCTGTTTTTT CATSDWGQGAGGELFF
TRBJ1-3 NA NA TRBV24-1 TGTGCCACCAGTGATTCCGGGACCCTTCCAAACACCATATATTTT CATSDSGTLPNTIYF
TRBJ2-2 TRBD1 NA TRBV18 TGTGCCAGCTCTCTGATACAAGGACAGGTGAAGAACACCGGGGAGCTGTTTTTT CASSLIQGQVKNTGELFF
TRBJ1-1 NA NA TRBV6-5 TGTGCCAGCAGGCCGACACTGAACACTGAAGCTTTCTTT CASRPTLNTEAFF
TRBJ2-1 NA NA TRBV7-9 TGTGCCAGCAGCCCCCAGGGCAATGAGCAGTTCTTC CASSPQGNEQFF
TRBJ1-6 TRBD1 few TRBV5-4 TGTGCCAGCAGCACCGGGACAGTCAATTCACCCCTCCACTTT CASSTGTVNSPLHF
TRBJ2-5 TRBD2 NA TRBV5-1 TGCGCCAGCAGCCTGTTCGGGGCGGGAGGTGGAGAGACCCAGTACTTC CASSLFGAGGGETQYF
TRBJ2-7 NA NA TRBV7-3 TGTGCCAGCAGCTTATATGTCGGGGGTTCCTACGAGCAGTACTTC CASSLYVGGSYEQYF
TRBJ2-7 TRBD2 once TRBV19 TGTGCCAGTAGTAGGGGGGGGGATATCAGCTCCTACGAGCAGTACTTC CASSRGGDISSYEQYF
TRBJ1-1 NA NA TRBV7-8 TGTGCCAGCAGCCCTCGGGGGGGAGGCACTGAAGCTTTCTTT CASSPRGGGTEAFF
TRBJ2-1 NA NA TRBV18 TGTGCCAGCTCACCAAGGGGGGGCTCCTACAATGAGCAGTTCTTC CASSPRGGSYNEQFF
TRBJ2-2 NA NA TRBV4-1 TGCGCCAGCAGCCAAGATCGGCTAGCCCCCGGGGAGCTGTTTTTT CASSQDRLAPGELFF
TRBJ1-1 NA NA TRBV5-4 TGTGCCAGCAGCTTGGGAGGGATCCCTGAAGCTTTCTTT CASSLGGIPEAFF
TRBJ2-2 TRBD1 NA TRBV9 TGTGCCAGCAGCGTCGGGACAGGGAAGAACACCGGGGAGCTGTTTTTT CASSVGTGKNTGELFF
TRBJ2-7 TRBD1 NA TRBV9 TGTGCCAGCAGCGAGACAGGGGGGTCCTACGAGCAGTACTTC CASSETGGSYEQYF
TRBJ1-2 TRBD1 NA TRBV19 TGTGCCAGTAGTATTCTAGGGGGCGGCTATGGCTACACCTTC CASSILGGGYGYTF
TRBJ2-3 TRBD2 NA TRBV7-2 TGTGCCAGCAGCTCACAGACTAGCGGGAGGGCAGATACGCAGTATTTT CASSSQTSGRADTQYF
TRBJ1-2 TRBD1 NA TRBV19 TGTGCCAGTAGTATCAGGGGCAGGGGGCCCCTTGGCTATGGCTACACCTTC CASSIRGRGPLGYGYTF
TRBJ2-1 NA NA TRBV11-3 TGTGCCAGCAGTTTCCGAGATTCCGGTGAGCAGTTCTTC CASSFRDSGEQFF